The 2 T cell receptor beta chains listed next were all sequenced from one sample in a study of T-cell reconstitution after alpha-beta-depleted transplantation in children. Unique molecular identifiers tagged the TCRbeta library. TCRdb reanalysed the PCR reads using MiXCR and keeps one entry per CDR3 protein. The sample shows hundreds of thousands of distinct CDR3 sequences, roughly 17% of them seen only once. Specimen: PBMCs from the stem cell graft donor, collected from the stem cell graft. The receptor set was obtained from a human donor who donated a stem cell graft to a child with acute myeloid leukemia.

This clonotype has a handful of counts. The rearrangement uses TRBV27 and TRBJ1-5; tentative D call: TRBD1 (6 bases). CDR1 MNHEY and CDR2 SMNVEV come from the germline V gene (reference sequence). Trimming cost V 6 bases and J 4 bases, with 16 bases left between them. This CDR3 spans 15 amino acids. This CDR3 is CASRPDSPGNQPQHF. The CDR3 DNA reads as TGTGCCAGCAGACCGGACAGTCCGGGGAATCAGCCCCAGCATTTT.

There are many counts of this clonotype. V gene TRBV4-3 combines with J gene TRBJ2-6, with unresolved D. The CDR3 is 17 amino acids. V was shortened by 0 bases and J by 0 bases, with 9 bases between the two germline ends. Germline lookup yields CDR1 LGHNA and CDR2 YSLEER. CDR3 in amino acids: CASSQEAGYSGANVLTF. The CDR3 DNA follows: TGCGCCAGCAGCCAAGAGGCAGGTTACTCTGGGGCCAACGTCCTGACTTTC.